This T cell receptor beta chain was recovered during a study of T cells after yellow fever vaccination. Overall study context: The authors prepared low-cell-number fractions using SMART-Seq v4 Ultra Low Input.

The CDR3 spans 14 residues. The V and J ends lost 5 bases and 1 base, in that order; junction bases with no gene match: 4. Germline loops: CDR1 LNHDA, CDR2 SQIVND (reference sequence). 5'RACE template switching generated TCR cDNA, adding a universal primer site and UMIs. Using its own MiXCR run on the 5' RACE reads, TCRdb lists one record per CDR3 protein. Of some 350,000 distinct CDR3 sequences in the sample, 6.2% were seen once. This clonotype was sampled from a man aged 25-45 years who received the YFV17D yellow fever vaccine. The chain links TRBV19 to TRBJ2-5; 7 positions match TRBD1. The material sequenced was PBMCs, taken 5 days after the yellow fever booster vaccination. The CDR3 DNA is TGTGCCAGTAGTGTCACAGGGGTCCAAGAGACCCAGTACTTC. This codes for CASSVTGVQETQYF.